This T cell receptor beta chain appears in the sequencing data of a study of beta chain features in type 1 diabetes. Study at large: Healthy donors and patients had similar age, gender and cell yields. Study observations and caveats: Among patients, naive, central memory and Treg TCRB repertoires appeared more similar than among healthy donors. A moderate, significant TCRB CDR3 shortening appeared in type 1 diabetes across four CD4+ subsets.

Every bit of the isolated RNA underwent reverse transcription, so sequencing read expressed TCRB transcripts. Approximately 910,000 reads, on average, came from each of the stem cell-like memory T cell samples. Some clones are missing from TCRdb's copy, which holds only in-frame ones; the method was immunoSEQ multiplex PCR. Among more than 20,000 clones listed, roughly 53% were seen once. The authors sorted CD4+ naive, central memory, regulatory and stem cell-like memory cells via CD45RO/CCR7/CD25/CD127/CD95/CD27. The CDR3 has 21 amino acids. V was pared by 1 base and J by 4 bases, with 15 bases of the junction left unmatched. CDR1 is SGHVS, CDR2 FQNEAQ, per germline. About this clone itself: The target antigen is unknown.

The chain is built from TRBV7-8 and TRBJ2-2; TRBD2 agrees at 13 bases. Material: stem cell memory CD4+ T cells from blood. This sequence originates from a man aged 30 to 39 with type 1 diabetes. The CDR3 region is CASSLVTPLLAGGPVTGELFF. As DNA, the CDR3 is TGTGCCAGCAGCTTAGTAACCCCACTACTAGCGGGAGGGCCCGTCACCGGGGAGCTGTTTTTT.